Listed here is a single TCR beta chain. Its antigen is unknown. As the CDR3 is not closed by the conserved phenylalanine or tryptophan, this likely results from a read error. The sample originates from a study of tumor-infiltrating lymphocytes in primary liver carcinoma. Study-wide background: With diameters of about 4.2 to 10 cm, tumors were stage T1-T3 N0M0.

Synthesis of TCR beta cDNA was carried out from about 500 ng total RNA with a constant-region primer. Three nested multiplex PCR rounds, a slightly modified ARM-PCR method, built the TCR beta libraries. Each CDR3 protein gets one entry after TCRdb re-called the multiplex PCR reads with MiXCR. The sample yields about 190,000 distinct CDR3 sequences, around four fifths seen once. The study, taken as a whole, reports: The study found a significantly higher top-250-clone fraction in tumors than in blood (p = 0.039).

Starting material for RNA and DNA co-extraction consisted of about 17-32 mg of unsorted bulk tissue. The sequence was collected from a man aged 35 to 55 with primary liver carcinoma and hepatitis B virus infection. Material: tumor tissue from primary liver carcinoma.

The CDR3 DNA is TGTGCCAGTAGTTACTCCGCGGGGTGGGTGTCCTACAATGAGCAGTTCCTC. Its protein is CASSYSAGWVSYNEQFL. The chain combines TRBV6-5 with TRBJ2-1; a possible D gene is TRBD2 (6 bases). The CDR3 extends over 17 amino acids. Germline CDR1 MNHEY, CDR2 SVGAGI.